These T cell receptor beta chains were read from a single sample in a study of blood T cells in healthy people across ages. TCRdb re-derived calls from the 5' RACE reads in MiXCR, one entry per CDR3 protein. Among around 1,000,000 distinct CDR3 sequences listed, about 25% were seen once. The same data also went into a second study, on T cells of mothers and their children.

Sequenced input: blood. The receptors shown here come from a girl aged 2 to 9 in good health. Each CDR3 is given with its conserved first and last residue. Each record gives: V gene, clone size, J gene, D gene, CDR3 DNA, CDR3 protein. A D gene is named only where the DNA matches it firmly. Clone size is stated in some rows and not others, as once, few, many or a class when expanded.

TRBV29-1,once,TRBJ1-1,NA,TGCAGCGTTGATCCTTTGGCCAGGGAAACTGAAGCTTTCTTT,CSVDPLARETEAFF
TRBV6-6,NA,TRBJ2-2,NA,TGTGCCAGCAGTTACGGTCCTAGCGCCGGGGAGCTGTTTTTT,CASSYGPSAGELFF
TRBV7-2,NA,TRBJ1-1,NA,TGTGCCAGCAGCCAAGGGAACAGGGTACATAGTCTGGTCACTGAAGCTTTCTTT,CASSQGNRVHSLVTEAFF
TRBV18,few,TRBJ2-5,NA,TGTGCCAGCTCACCGGATTGGGGGCCAGAGACCCAGTACTTC,CASSPDWGPETQYF
TRBV4-1,NA,TRBJ2-7,NA,TGCGCCAGCAGCCAAGATCTTTCGCAGCCCCGATCCTACGAGCAGTACTTC,CASSQDLSQPRSYEQYF
TRBV5-1,many,TRBJ2-1,NA,TGTGCCAGCAGCTTGGCCTTGAATGAGCAGTTCTTC,CASSLALNEQFF
TRBV2,few,TRBJ2-7,NA,TGTGCCGGCAACGATGGTTCCTCCTACGAGCAGTACTTC,CAGNDGSSYEQYF
TRBV28,few,TRBJ2-7,NA,TGTGCCAGCAGTTACGTAATCAGGGGCGAGCAGTACTTC,CASSYVIRGEQYF
TRBV7-2,few,TRBJ2-5,NA,TGTGCCAGCAGCTTAGTGAGGGGAATGGAGACCCAGTACTTC,CASSLVRGMETQYF
TRBV20-1,NA,TRBJ2-1,NA,TGCAGTGCTAGTTTGTTGCAGGATCGGTTCTTC,CSASLLQDRFF
TRBV11-2,NA,TRBJ1-4,NA,TGTGCCAGCAGCTTAGATGCAGGGGAGGGACGCGCCGTCTCTTTT,CASSLDAGEGRAVSF
TRBV19,NA,TRBJ2-4,TRBD1,TGTGCCAGTAGTATGGTGACAGGGATGGGCATTCAGTACTTC,CASSMVTGMGIQYF
TRBV13,few,TRBJ2-5,NA,TGTGCCAGCAGCTCCGCAGGACAAGAGGAGACCCAGTACTTC,CASSSAGQEETQYF
TRBV3-1,NA,TRBJ2-4,NA,TGTGCCAGCAGCCAAGTATCCTCCCGGCAGGGAACCAAAAACATTCAGTACTTC,CASSQVSSRQGTKNIQYF
TRBV20-1,NA,TRBJ1-5,NA,TGCAGTGCTAGAGATGAGGATCATAGCAATCAGCCCCAGCATTTT,CSARDEDHSNQPQHF
TRBV29-1,NA,TRBJ2-7,TRBD1,TGCAGCGTGGTACCGGGACAGGGGTCATACGAGCAGTACTTC,CSVVPGQGSYEQYF
TRBV4-2,NA,TRBJ2-5,NA,TGTGCCAGCAGCCAAGATGCTCCCCCCGGGGCTGAGACCCAGTACTTC,CASSQDAPPGAETQYF
TRBV28,NA,TRBJ1-2,NA,TGTGCCAGCAGTTTGCAAGGTGGCTACACCTTC,CASSLQGGYTF
TRBV12-3/TRBV12-4,NA,TRBJ1-6,NA,TGTGCCAGCAGCCAGCAAGGGCGGAATTCACCCCTCCACTTT,CASSQQGRNSPLHF
TRBV28,few,TRBJ1-4,NA,TGTGCCAGCAGATCCTATGAAAAACTGTTTTTT,CASRSYEKLFF
TRBV5-1,NA,TRBJ2-3,NA,TGCGCCAGCAGCTTGGGACAACCAGATACGCAGTATTTT,CASSLGQPDTQYF
TRBV27,few,TRBJ2-6,NA,TGTGCCAGCCTTTCTCTTGAGGCCAACGTCCTGACTTTC,CASLSLEANVLTF
TRBV20-1,few,TRBJ2-1,NA,TGCAGTGCTAGACTAGTTATTAACAATGAGCAGTTCTTC,CSARLVINNEQFF
TRBV29-1,NA,TRBJ1-5,NA,TGCAGCGTTGTCGAGGGAGGGGGCAATCAGCCCCAGCATTTT,CSVVEGGGNQPQHF
TRBV7-2,once,TRBJ2-7,NA,TGTGCCAGCAGCAGAGACAGAACTGCCTCCTACGAGCAGTACTTC,CASSRDRTASYEQYF
TRBV11-2,few,TRBJ2-1,NA,TGTGCCAGCAGCCCCAGCTCCGGAGGGGCAATCGAGCAGTTCTTC,CASSPSSGGAIEQFF
TRBV6-2/TRBV6-3,few,TRBJ2-1,NA,TGTGCCAGCAGTTATGAAGGGGGTGAGCAGTTCTTC,CASSYEGGEQFF
TRBV29-1,NA,TRBJ1-1,NA,TGCAGCGTTGAACAGGGGTCCACTGAAGCTTTCTTT,CSVEQGSTEAFF
TRBV19,few,TRBJ2-2,TRBD1,TGTGCCAGTAGTATGGGGCAGGGGGAGTATAGCGGGGAGCTGTTTTTT,CASSMGQGEYSGELFF
TRBV5-8,few,TRBJ2-5,NA,TGTGCCAGCAGCTCGATAGGGCCCGAAGGGACCCAGTACTTC,CASSSIGPEGTQYF
TRBV27,few,TRBJ2-6,NA,TGTGCCAGCAGTCTTCACGGACAGTTCATGTCTGGGGCCAACGTCCTGACTTTC,CASSLHGQFMSGANVLTF
TRBV6-2/TRBV6-3,few,TRBJ1-4,NA,TGTGCCAGCAGTTACTCCAGCAGGGGAGGCCTTAATGAAAAACTGTTTTTT,CASSYSSRGGLNEKLFF
TRBV20-1,NA,TRBJ1-1,NA,TGCAGTGCTAGGAACTTTGAAGCTTTCTTT,CSARNFEAFF
TRBV12-3/TRBV12-4,NA,TRBJ2-3,NA,TGTGCCAGCAGTATCTCCACTAGGACAGATACGCAGTATTTT,CASSISTRTDTQYF
TRBV7-2,NA,TRBJ2-5,NA,TGTGCCAGCAGCTTAGGGCCGGGACGTATGGAGACCCAGTACTTC,CASSLGPGRMETQYF
TRBV11-3,NA,TRBJ2-5,NA,TGTGCCAGCTCGGTTCGTCGACTCCCTTGGGAGACCCAGTACTTC,CASSVRRLPWETQYF
TRBV25-1,NA,TRBJ2-3,NA,TGTGCCAGCACCGGGGCCTTCACAGATACGCAGTATTTT,CASTGAFTDTQYF
TRBV7-7,few,TRBJ1-3,NA,TGTGCTAGCAGCCGGTGGGTAGCTGGAAACACCATATATTTT,CASSRWVAGNTIYF
TRBV4-1,NA,TRBJ1-1,NA,TGCGCCAGCAGCCCGGCCAACCTAAACACTGAAGCTTTCTTT,CASSPANLNTEAFF
TRBV7-9,NA,TRBJ2-3,NA,TGTGCCAGCAGCGCGCTTGGGGGCTCCAAGGGAGATACGCAGTATTTT,CASSALGGSKGDTQYF
TRBV3-1,NA,TRBJ2-1,NA,TGTGCCAGCAGCCAAGATGGGCTAGCAGTAAACAATGAGCAGTTCTTC,CASSQDGLAVNNEQFF
TRBV7-6,few,TRBJ1-4,NA,TGTGCCAGCAGCCTAGATAACGCGATGGGGGAACTGTTTTTT,CASSLDNAMGELFF
TRBV6-5,NA,TRBJ1-1,TRBD1,TGTGCCAGCAGTTACGTTCGGGACAGTCAATATGAAGCTTTCTTT,CASSYVRDSQYEAFF
TRBV6-5,NA,TRBJ1-4,NA,TGTGCCAGCAGTTACGGGTACGGGACTAATGAAAAACTGTTTTTT,CASSYGYGTNEKLFF
TRBV7-2,few,TRBJ2-3,NA,TGTGCCAGCAGCCCGGACGACAGGTCCCGGCAGTATTTT,CASSPDDRSRQYF
TRBV20-1,many,TRBJ2-1,TRBD2,TGCAGTGCTAGAGTTCTGGGAGGGGAGCAGTTCTTC,CSARVLGGEQFF
TRBV2,NA,TRBJ1-2,TRBD1,TGTGCCAGCAGCGCCATGGACAGGGAGGAAGGCTACACCTTC,CASSAMDREEGYTF
TRBV12-3/TRBV12-4,few,TRBJ2-3,NA,TGTGCCAGCAGTCCCGAGGACACAGATACGCAGTATTTT,CASSPEDTDTQYF
TRBV6-1,NA,TRBJ2-1,TRBD2,TGTGCCAGCAATACGGGAGGGACCAATGAGCAGTTCTTC,CASNTGGTNEQFF
TRBV6-5,few,TRBJ1-6,TRBD1,TGTGCCAGCAGCCCCCAGACAGGGGATAATTCACCCCTCCACTTT,CASSPQTGDNSPLHF
TRBV12-3/TRBV12-4,NA,TRBJ1-2,NA,TGTGCCAGCAGTTTTAGGGCGGGGTCCATCTATGGCTACACCTTC,CASSFRAGSIYGYTF
TRBV7-2,few,TRBJ2-1,TRBD1,TGTGCCAGCAGACAGGGGGGCTACAATGAGCAGTTCTTC,CASRQGGYNEQFF
TRBV5-1,NA,TRBJ1-2,NA,TGCGCCAGCAGACGATGGACGGAATACAACTATGGCTACACCTTC,CASRRWTEYNYGYTF